The entry that follows covers one TCR beta chain sequence. Its antigen is as yet unknown. The data were taken from a study of cytomegalovirus exposure and HLA in healthy donors. CDR1 and CDR2 (germline): MNHNS, SASEGT. The ends lost 1 base at V and 5 bases at J; junction bases unmatched: 10. The CDR3 runs to 16 residues. Study-wide points: A later analysis revealed that TCR association rates differed between HLA loci, peaking at DRB1 and bottoming out at HLA-C. Analysis was carried out at a later point, and it linked a missense DCLRE1C variant to TCR beta V- and J-gene trimming.

Vbeta (60) and Jbeta (13) primers were used in the PCR. This table comes from immunoSEQ multiplex PCR, and its TCRdb copy is limited to in-frame clones, with some not included. The table has more than 80,000 clones, about 85% seen once. The TCR was taken from a girl aged 2-15 years in good health and CMV-seropositive. The specimen sequenced was PBMCs. This sequence joins TRBV6-1 and TRBJ2-5; TRBD1 matches 7 bases. CDR3 in amino acids: CASSEDLGGGYETQYF. Written as DNA, the CDR3 is TGTGCCAGCAGTGAAGATTTAGGGGGCGGGTATGAGACCCAGTACTTC.